This is a list of T cell receptor beta chains from one sample in a study of cytomegalovirus exposure and HLA in healthy donors. The data were produced by immunoSEQ multiplex PCR, yet TCRdb's version contains in-frame clones alone and is incomplete. This table has 200,000 to 250,000 clones, approximately 81% appearing once. Sequencing was done on a sample of PBMCs. These receptors came from a man aged 25 to 45 in good health and CMV-seronegative. CDR3s include the opening cysteine and the closing phenylalanine or tryptophan. The order of the fields is V gene, D gene, J gene, clone size, CDR3 DNA, CDR3 protein. A D gene is named only where the DNA matches it firmly. Some rows mark clone size as missing; the rest say once, few, many or name a class of expanded clone.

TRBV9,TRBD2,TRBJ2-3,-,TGTGCCAGCAGCCAGGATGGACTAGCGGGAAGCACAGATACGCAGTATTTT,CASSQDGLAGSTDTQYF
TRBV9,-,TRBJ2-2,-,TGTGCCAGCAGCGTAGGACTTCCCGGTTACAACCCCGGGGAGCTGTTTTTT,CASSVGLPGYNPGELFF
TRBV18,-,TRBJ1-3,-,TGTGCCAGCTCACCAGTATCGGGGGGCGCGTCTGGAAACACCATATATTTT,CASSPVSGGASGNTIYF
TRBV5-1,TRBD1,TRBJ1-6,-,TGCGCCAGCAGCCAGGGACAGGGCTATTCACCCCTCCACTTT,CASSQGQGYSPLHF
TRBV7-9,TRBD1,TRBJ1-6,-,TGTGCCAGCAGCTTGGACAGGGGCGGGTCACCCCTCCACTTT,CASSLDRGGSPLHF
TRBV6-1,-,TRBJ1-2,-,TGTGCCAGCAGTGAACGGGGGTTTCGGAACTATGGCTACACCTTC,CASSERGFRNYGYTF
TRBV5-1,-,TRBJ1-6,once,TGCGCCAGCAGCCGACAGTCTAGTTCACCCCTCCACTTT,CASSRQSSSPLHF
TRBV4-1,-,TRBJ1-1,few,TGCGCCAGCAGCACCGCCCAGGGATACATGAACACTGAAGCTTTCTTT,CASSTAQGYMNTEAFF
TRBV7-9,-,TRBJ1-2,-,TGTGCCAGCAGCTTAGCCGACGATCTAGCTAACTATGGCTACACCTTC,CASSLADDLANYGYTF
TRBV6-5,-,TRBJ1-2,few,TGTGCCAGCAGTTATGGGGCCTTTGGCTACACCTTC,CASSYGAFGYTF
TRBV5-1,-,TRBJ2-3,once,TGCGCCAGCAGCTCCGCCCCCCGGGGGACTAGCACAGATACGCAGTATTTT,CASSSAPRGTSTDTQYF
TRBV7-3,TRBD1,TRBJ1-2,-,TGTGCCAGCAGCTTACAGGACAGGGGTGGCTACACCTTC,CASSLQDRGGYTF
TRBV28,TRBD1,TRBJ2-7,-,TGTGCCAGCACCCCGGGACAGGTGGCCCCTCAGTACTTC,CASTPGQVAPQYF
TRBV28,TRBD1,TRBJ1-5,-,TGTGCCAGCAGTTTCTTTCCGGGACAGCTCAATAGCAATCAGCCCCAGCATTTT,CASSFFPGQLNSNQPQHF
TRBV4-1,TRBD1,TRBJ2-3,few,TGCGCCAGCAGCCAAGGAAGAAGGGGGCGTAGGACAGATACGCAGTATTTT,CASSQGRRGRRTDTQYF
TRBV19,-,TRBJ1-5,-,TGTGCCACCGCATCAGGGGTTTATAGCAATCAGCCCCAGCATTTT,CATASGVYSNQPQHF
TRBV7-9,-,TRBJ2-7,-,TGTGCCAGCAGCCCAAAACAGGGGAGGTCCTACGAGCAGTACTTC,CASSPKQGRSYEQYF
TRBV5-1,TRBD2,TRBJ2-5,-,TGCGCCAGCAGCTTGGAGCCTAGCGGGGCGGCTGAGACCCAGTACTTC,CASSLEPSGAAETQYF
TRBV6-5,-,TRBJ1-2,-,TGTGCCAGCAGTTACTCGTCACAGGTTGACGGCTACACCTTC,CASSYSSQVDGYTF
TRBV2,-,TRBJ1-2,-,TGTGCCAGCAGTGAGTTAACCCGGGGGTACTATGGCTACACCTTC,CASSELTRGYYGYTF
TRBV7-3,-,TRBJ1-5,-,TGTGCCAGCAGCTTAGATAGTCAGCCCCAGCATTTT,CASSLDSQPQHF
TRBV6-1,-,TRBJ1-6,-,TGTGCCAGCAGTGAAACGGGTTCACCCCTCCACTTT,CASSETGSPLHF
TRBV19,-,TRBJ2-7,-,TGTGCCAGACTTACAGGTTTATACGAGCAGTACTTC,CARLTGLYEQYF
TRBV28,TRBD1,TRBJ1-2,once,TGTGCCAGCAAAACGGGACAGCCCAACGGCTACACCTTC,CASKTGQPNGYTF
TRBV5-1,-,TRBJ2-1,-,TGCGCCACGACATCCGGGGGAAGCTCCTACAATGAGCAGTTCTTC,CATTSGGSSYNEQFF
TRBV4-2,-,TRBJ2-5,once,TGTGCCAGCAGCCCACGGTCAGGGGCCCAAGAGACCCAGTACTTC,CASSPRSGAQETQYF
TRBV28,TRBD1,TRBJ2-7,-,TGTGCCAGCAGTTTAATCCCGATGGACAGGTCAATCCGGGGCGAGCAGTACTTC,CASSLIPMDRSIRGEQYF
TRBV4-1,-,TRBJ1-6,-,TGCGCCAGCAGCCAAGGACCAGGGCTCTATAATTCACCCCTCCACTTT,CASSQGPGLYNSPLHF
TRBV9,-,TRBJ2-2,few,TGTGCCAGCAGCGTAGATGGCGGGGGCGACACCGGGGAGCTGTTTTTT,CASSVDGGGDTGELFF
TRBV28,-,TRBJ2-7,-,TGTGCCAGCAGTCCTTCGAGGTCCTACGAGCAGTACTTC,CASSPSRSYEQYF
TRBV4-1,TRBD1,TRBJ1-4,-,TGCGCCAGCAGAAAGACAGGGCCCGAAAAACTGTTTTTT,CASRKTGPEKLFF
TRBV27,-,TRBJ2-7,-,TGTGCCAGCCGAGACCCCCTGGGCTTCAACTTC,CASRDPLGFNF
TRBV7-9,-,TRBJ2-3,-,TGTGCCAGCAGCTCGGGATCAGATACGCAGTATTTT,CASSSGSDTQYF
TRBV19,-,TRBJ1-2,few,TGTGCCAGTAGTATAGATTACGAGGGATCCTATGGCTACACCTTC,CASSIDYEGSYGYTF
TRBV27,-,TRBJ2-6,-,TGTGCCAGCAGTTTAATCCCAGGCCCTGGGGCCAGCGTCCTGACTTTC,CASSLIPGPGASVLTF
TRBV19,-,TRBJ1-2,-,TGTGCCAGTAGTCCTGACAGGACCTATGGCTACACCTTC,CASSPDRTYGYTF
TRBV28,-,TRBJ1-2,-,TGTGCCAGCAGTCCAGTTCTCTATGGCTACACCTTC,CASSPVLYGYTF
TRBV7-2,TRBD1,TRBJ1-2,-,TGTGCCAGCAGCTCGACAGGGATGGCCTATGGCTACACCTTC,CASSSTGMAYGYTF
TRBV18,-,TRBJ1-5,-,TGTGCCAGCTCACGCACAGGGAATAGGGGTCAGCCCCAGCATTTT,CASSRTGNRGQPQHF
TRBV2,TRBD1,TRBJ2-7,-,TGTGCCAGCAGTGAAGGGGGGACAGGCTTAACCTACGAGCAGTACTTC,CASSEGGTGLTYEQYF
TRBV6-5,-,TRBJ1-2,once,TGTGCCAGCAGTCGAAGGCAGGTTGGACAGTATGGCTACACCTTC,CASSRRQVGQYGYTF
TRBV6-1,TRBD1,TRBJ1-6,few,TGTGCCAGCAGTGAGACAGGGAATTCACCCCTCCACTTT,CASSETGNSPLHF
TRBV2,-,TRBJ2-7,-,TGTGCCAGCAGTGAAGCGCCGGGGAACGAGCAGTACTTC,CASSEAPGNEQYF
TRBV6-5,TRBD1,TRBJ2-7,once,TGTGCCAGCAGTTGGGGGACAGGGGGTGCCGAGCAGTACTTC,CASSWGTGGAEQYF
TRBV7-2,-,TRBJ1-2,-,TGTGCCAGCAGCTTAACGGACTATGGCTACACCTTC,CASSLTDYGYTF
TRBV27,TRBD2,TRBJ2-1,once,TGTGCCAGCAGTTCGGGACTAGCCCTCAATGAGCAGTTCTTC,CASSSGLALNEQFF
TRBV27,TRBD1,TRBJ1-1,once,TGTGCCAGCAGTTTATTAGGGGACAGTTACACTGAAGCTTTCTTT,CASSLLGDSYTEAFF
TRBV5-6,-,TRBJ1-2,-,TGTGCCAGCAGCTTGGTAGAAAACTATGGCTACACCTTC,CASSLVENYGYTF
TRBV29-1,TRBD1,TRBJ1-2,once,TGCAGCGGTGGGGACAGCTCCAACTATGGCTACACCTTC,CSGGDSSNYGYTF
TRBV7-3,-,TRBJ1-1,-,TGTGCCAGCAGCGACATGATGAACACTGAAGCTTTCTTT,CASSDMMNTEAFF